This TCR beta chain was profiled in a study of cytomegalovirus exposure and HLA in healthy donors. Across the study: Genotyping of hundreds of donors showed that roughly 80% belonged to the Caucasian-associated ancestry cluster.

The donors, nominally healthy at sampling, likely had unrecorded immune exposures. Study-wide points: For most TCR beta V segments, an earlier analysis put the productive rate at about 90% or about 30% of the time. An analysis was carried out at a later point. It showed that HLA-associated TCR beta chains were more clonally expanded than equally common non-associated chains.

On this clone itself: Its target is not known.

The PCR was carried out with 60 Vbeta primers and 13 Jbeta primers. Libraries were prepared by immunoSEQ multiplex PCR; TCRdb keeps only in-frame clonotypes and omits some of them. The table has about 160,000 clones, about 80% seen once; the top ten hold approximately 1.5%. This TCR was sampled from a girl aged 10 to 17 in good health and CMV-seropositive. Sample: PBMCs.

The CDR3 region is CASSLTGARRLEETQYF. The CDR3 DNA is TGTGCCAGCAGCCTGACAGGGGCCCGCCGACTCGAAGAGACCCAGTACTTC. The V gene is TRBV7-9, the J gene TRBJ2-5, with 8 bases matching TRBD1. The J segment lost 3 bases and the V segment lost 5 bases, leaving 14 bases of the junction unmatched. CDR1 is SEHNR, CDR2 FQNEAQ, per germline (reference sequence). There are 17 residues in the CDR3. Variable domain in full (rest from reference TRBV7-9 and TRBJ2-5): DTGVSQNPRHKITKRGQNVTFRCDPISEHNRLYWYRQTLGQGPEFLTYFQNEAQLEKSRLLSDRFSAERPKGSFSTLEIQRTEQGDSAMYLCASSLTGARRLEETQYFGPGTRLLVL.